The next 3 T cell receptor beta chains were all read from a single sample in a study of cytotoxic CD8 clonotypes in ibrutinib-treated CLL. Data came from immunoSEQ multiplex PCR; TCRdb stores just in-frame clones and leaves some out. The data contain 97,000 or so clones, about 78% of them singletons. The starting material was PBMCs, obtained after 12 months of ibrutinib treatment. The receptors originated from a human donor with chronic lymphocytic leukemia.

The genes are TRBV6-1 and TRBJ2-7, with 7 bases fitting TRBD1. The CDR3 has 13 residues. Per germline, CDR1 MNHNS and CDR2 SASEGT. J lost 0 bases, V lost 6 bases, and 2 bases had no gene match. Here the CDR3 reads CASRGQTSYEQYF. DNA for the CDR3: TGTGCCAGCAGGGGACAGACCTCCTACGAGCAGTACTTC.

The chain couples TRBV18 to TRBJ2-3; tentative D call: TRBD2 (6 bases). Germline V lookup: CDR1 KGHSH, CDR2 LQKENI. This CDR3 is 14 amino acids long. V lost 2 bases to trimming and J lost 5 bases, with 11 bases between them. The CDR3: CASSPTGGLDTQYF. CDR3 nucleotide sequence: TGTGCCAGCTCACCAACCGGGGGTTTAGATACGCAGTATTTT.

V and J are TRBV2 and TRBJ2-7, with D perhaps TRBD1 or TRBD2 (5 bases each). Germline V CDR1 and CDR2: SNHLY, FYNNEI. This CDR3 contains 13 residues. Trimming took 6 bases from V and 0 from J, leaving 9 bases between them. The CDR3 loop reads CASRGVYSYEQYF. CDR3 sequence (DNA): TGTGCCAGCAGGGGGGTATACTCCTACGAGCAGTACTTC.